The present T cell receptor (beta chain) was sequenced within a study of CD8 T cells in Susac syndrome. In germline, CDR1 is LNHDA, CDR2 SQIVND (reference sequence). V was shortened by 1 base and J by 0 bases, with 4 bases between the two germline ends. The CDR3 totals 14 residues. RNA was extracted with the RNeasy kit, and a quantity of roughly 0.5 to 1 ug was reverse transcribed using random hexamers. Amplification of TCR beta CDR3 was carried out by immunoSEQ multiplex PCR, which covered 54 Vbeta and 13 Jbeta segments. A single record per CDR3 protein comes from TCRdb applying MiXCR to the immunoSEQ multiplex PCR reads. This table holds fewer than 95,000 distinct CDR3 sequences, about 96% found once.

The sequencing sample was made of CD8+ T cells from PBMCs. The J gene is TRBJ1-5, the V gene TRBV19, with no clear D. This receptor was obtained from a human donor with Susac syndrome. The CDR3 spells CASSIGGSNQPQHF. In DNA, the CDR3 is TGTGCCAGTAGTATAGGTGGTAGCAATCAGCCCCAGCATTTT.